This TCR beta chain was sequenced during a study of technical replicates of blood from several donors. Germline V lookup: CDR1 SNHLY, CDR2 FYNNEI. V was clipped by 1 base and J by 0 bases, with 4 bases between them. There are 13 residues in the CDR3. Method: immunoSEQ multiplex PCR; TCRdb's copy keeps in-frame clones and lacks some. This sample has about 73,000 clones, with 90% found just once. V usage is TRBV2 and J usage is TRBJ2-7; D gene ambiguous. The sequencing input was PBMCs. This TCR derives from a human donor in good health. Some clones in this sample may be carry-over from other donors' samples. CDR3 residues: CASSEGYSYEQYF. For the CDR3, the DNA is TGTGCCAGCAGTGAAGGTTACTCCTACGAGCAGTACTTC.